This section outlines one TCR beta chain sequence together with its context. The sample comes from a study of cytomegalovirus exposure and HLA in healthy donors. The PCR made use of 60 Vbeta and 13 Jbeta primers. Repertoires were generated with immunoSEQ multiplex PCR, while TCRdb's copy carries only in-frame clones and drops some. The listing records around 100,000 clones. The V and J ends lost 4 bases and 4 bases respectively, with 17 bases between them. Per germline, CDR1 SGHVS and CDR2 FQNEAQ. The length of the CDR3 is 16 residues. V usage is TRBV7-8 and J usage is TRBJ1-3; TRBD1 is a possible D gene (6 bases). The sequencing sample was made of PBMCs. The receptor comes from a man aged 35-49 years in good health and CMV-seropositive. CDR3 in amino acids: CASSSPDRLYGNTIYF. The CDR3 DNA follows: TGTGCCAGCAGCTCCCCCGACAGGTTATACGGAAACACCATATATTTT.